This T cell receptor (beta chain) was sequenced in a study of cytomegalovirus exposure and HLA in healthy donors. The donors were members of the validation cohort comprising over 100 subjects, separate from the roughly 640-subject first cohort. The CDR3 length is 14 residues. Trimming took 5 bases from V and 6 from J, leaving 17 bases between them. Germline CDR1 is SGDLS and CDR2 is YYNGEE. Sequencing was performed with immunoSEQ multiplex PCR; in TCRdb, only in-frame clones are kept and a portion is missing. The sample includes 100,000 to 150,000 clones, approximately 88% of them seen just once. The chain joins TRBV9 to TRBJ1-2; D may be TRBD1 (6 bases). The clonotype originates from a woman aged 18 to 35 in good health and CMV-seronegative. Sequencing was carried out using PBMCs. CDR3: CASRGINRADGYTF. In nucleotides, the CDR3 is TGTGCCAGCAGGGGAATCAACAGGGCTGATGGCTACACCTTC.